The 13 T cell receptor beta chains in this list originate from one sample, sequenced in a study of T cell changes during pregnancy in multiple sclerosis. The protocol was immunoSEQ multiplex PCR, while the TCRdb copy is restricted to in-frame clones and leaves out a portion. Among roughly 47,000 clones listed, roughly nine tenths were seen once. Sample: CD8+ T cells from peripheral blood mononuclear cells, taken in the second trimester of pregnancy. Every receptor here comes from a female donor with multiple sclerosis, enrolled in a pregnancy study.

The rearrangement uses TRBV6-5 and TRBJ1-1, with D possibly matching TRBD1 (6 bases). The germline V and J ends were trimmed by 5 bases and 3 bases, with 10 bases remaining between them. CDR3 length: 13 residues. Germline V gives CDR1 MNHEY, CDR2 SVGAGI. This CDR3 reads CASSDRSDTEAFF. The CDR3 DNA sequence: TGTGCCAGCAGTGACAGGTCGGACACTGAAGCTTTCTTT.

The rearrangement joins TRBV5-1 to TRBJ2-7; D possibly corresponds to TRBD1 (6 bases). Germline CDR1 is SGHRS and CDR2 is YFSETQ. This CDR3 spans 15 amino acids. V was cut by 3 bases and J by 1 base, with 14 bases left in between. DNA for the CDR3: TGCGCCAGCAGCTCTACAGGGTTAGGTTCCTACGAGCAGTACTTC. Its protein product is CASSSTGLGSYEQYF.

The chain links TRBV25-1 to TRBJ2-1; D call uncertain. The CDR3 runs 14 residues. Germline loops: CDR1 MGHDK, CDR2 SYGVNS. V lost 3 bases, J lost 1 base, and 7 bases lay in between. The CDR3 DNA follows: TGTGCCAGCAGTGATTGGAGATCCTACAATGAGCAGTTCTTC. Amino acids: CASSDWRSYNEQFF.

The chain links TRBV6-5 to TRBJ1-1; 7 bases are a match to TRBD1. CDR1 is MNHEY and CDR2 is SVGAGI in the germline V gene. The CDR3 is 14 residues long. V gave up 6 bases and J gave up 3 bases; unmatched junction bases: 7. The CDR3, as DNA: TGTGCCAGCAGGATTTCGCAGGGGGACACTGAAGCTTTCTTT. Translating it yields CASRISQGDTEAFF.

The chain links TRBV15 to TRBJ1-1; a weak D match, TRBD1 (5 bases). The CDR3 has 14 amino acids. Germline CDR1 LNHNV, CDR2 YYDKDF (reference sequence). V lost 3 bases and J 7 bases, leaving 15 bases between the germline ends. The chain's CDR3 is CATSRTAPHREAFF. Here the CDR3 DNA reads TGTGCCACCAGCAGGACAGCACCGCACCGTGAAGCTTTCTTT.

DNA for the CDR3: TGTGCCAGCAGCCAAGACGCTAAAACGCAGTATTTT. This codes for CASSQDAKTQYF. V is TRBV4-2 and J is TRBJ2-3, with D uncertain. Germline V gene data show CDR1 as LGHNA and CDR2 as YNFKEQ. The CDR3 sequence is 12 residues long. The germline V and J ends were trimmed by 0 bases and 9 bases, with 7 bases remaining between them.

The gene calls are TRBV12-5 and TRBJ2-7; TRBD1 matches at 9 bases. The V and J ends lost 2 bases and 2 bases, in that order; junction bases with no gene match: 4. Germline V lookup: CDR1 LGHNT, CDR2 FRNRAP. The CDR3 length is 15 residues. CDR3 coding DNA: TGTGCTAGTGGTTTGCCCCGGACAGGGGCCTACGAGCAGTACTTC. This gives the protein CASGLPRTGAYEQYF. The complete variable domain, with remaining parts taken from reference TRBV12-5 and TRBJ2-7, reads DARVTQTPRHKVTEMGQEVTMRCQPILGHNTVFWYRQTMMQGLELLAYFRNRAPLDDSGMPKDRFSAEMPDATLATLKIQPSEPRDSAVYFCASGLPRTGAYEQYFGPGTRLTVT.

This chain connects TRBV2 to TRBJ1-2, with a possible D match to TRBD1 (6 bases). Trimming removed 7 bases at V and 2 bases at J, with 8 bases between. Germline V CDR1 and CDR2: SNHLY, FYNNEI. This CDR3 region has 12 residues. The CDR3 nucleotides read TGTGCCAGCATGGACAGAAACTATGGCTACACCTTC. This encodes CASMDRNYGYTF.

V and J are TRBV6-1 and TRBJ2-5, with TRBD2 matching over 12 bases. This CDR3 has 15 amino acids. V was clipped by 4 bases and J by 2 bases; unmatched bases: 2. The germline V gene has CDR1 MNHNS and CDR2 SASEGT. CDR3 bases: TGTGCCAGCAGTGTGCTAGCGGGGGGGCAAGAGACCCAGTACTTC. It is translated as CASSVLAGGQETQYF.

The chain joins TRBV5-1 to TRBJ1-1; D ambiguous. The CDR3 is 15 residues long. V lost 1 base to trimming and J lost 11 bases, with 21 bases between them. Germline lookup yields CDR1 SGHRS and CDR2 YFSETQ. CDR3 DNA sequence: TGCGCCAGCAGCTTGTTTGAAGCGGGTGGTCGGGGTGCTTTCTTT. Protein: CASSLFEAGGRGAFF.

This clone was observed once. The CDR3 sequence is CASSEAADSFNEKLFF. Written as DNA, the CDR3 is TGTGCCAGCAGTGAAGCTGCGGACAGCTTTAATGAAAAACTGTTTTTT. This chain connects TRBV6-1 to TRBJ1-4; tentatively, D is TRBD1 (6 bases). Germline CDR1 is MNHNS and CDR2 is SASEGT. CDR3 size: 16 residues. Deletions cut 0 bases from V and 4 bases from J, with 12 bases between.

This CDR3 reads CASSLDRFYGYTF. In DNA, the CDR3 is TGTGCCAGCAGTCTGGACAGGTTCTATGGCTACACCTTC. The chain combines TRBV6-5 with TRBJ1-2, with 7 bases identical to TRBD1. The ends lost 5 bases at V and 4 bases at J; junction bases unmatched: 4. CDR3 length: 13 amino acids. Germline CDR1 and CDR2: MNHEY and SVGAGI.

The V call is TRBV7-3, the J call TRBJ2-7; 7 nucleotides agree with TRBD2. The CDR3 sequence is 15 residues long. V lost 2 bases to trimming and J lost 3 bases; unmatched junction nucleotides: 7. The germline V gene has CDR1 SGHTA and CDR2 FQGTGA. The CDR3 is CASSLGVGEGYEQYF. The CDR3, as DNA: TGTGCCAGCAGCTTAGGGGTGGGGGAGGGCTACGAGCAGTACTTC.